Below, 28 T cell receptor beta chains from the same sample are listed, as sequenced in a study of cytomegalovirus exposure and HLA in healthy donors. In the PCR, 60 Vbeta and 13 Jbeta primers were used. Sequenced by immunoSEQ multiplex PCR; TCRdb stores in-frame clones only, minus some. The table lists about 220,000 clones, 82% of them singletons. The sequenced sample consisted of PBMCs. The receptor source for this set is a man in his forties or fifties in good health and CMV-seropositive.

The chain links TRBV29-1 to TRBJ2-3; TRBD2 might be the D (5 bases). This CDR3 has 14 amino acids. Trimming removed 7 bases from V and 5 bases from J, with 19 bases in between. The V gene's germline CDR1 is SQVTM and CDR2 ANQGSEA. CDR3 nucleotides: TGCAGCGCCTTAGGGTACATCCGGGGAGATACGCAGTATTTT. Encoded protein: CSALGYIRGDTQYF.

The CDR3 protein is CASSSTSGIYNEQFF. Here the CDR3 DNA reads TGCGCCAGCAGCTCGACTAGCGGTATCTACAATGAGCAGTTCTTC. The chain links TRBV5-1 to TRBJ2-1; 9 bases align to TRBD2. J was trimmed by 3 bases and V by 3 bases; bases with no gene match: 4. Per germline, CDR1 SGHRS and CDR2 YFSETQ. CDR3 length equals 15 residues.

The rearrangement links TRBV7-3 to TRBJ2-6; 9 bases match TRBD1. Per the germline V gene, CDR1 is SGHTA and CDR2 is FQGTGA. This CDR3 comprises 18 residues. The ends lost 5 bases at V and 0 bases at J; junction bases unmatched: 8. CDR3 sequence reads: CASSRRTGESSGANVLTF. In nucleotides, the CDR3 is TGTGCCAGCAGCCGAAGGACAGGGGAGTCCTCTGGGGCCAACGTCCTGACTTTC. The variable domain in full, completed from reference TRBV7-3 and TRBJ2-6, reads GAGVSQTPSNKVTEKGKYVELRCDPISGHTALYWYRQSLGQGPEFLIYFQGTGAADDSGLPNDRFFAVRPEGSVSTLKIQRTERGDSAVYLCASSRRTGESSGANVLTFGAGSRLTVL.

The chain couples TRBV6-1 to TRBJ2-3; TRBD2 agrees at 8 bases. The V gene end was trimmed by 6 bases and the J gene end by 0 bases; junction bases not matched to a gene: 5. The CDR3 has 15 residues. Germline V gives CDR1 MNHNS, CDR2 SASEGT. The CDR3 DNA is TGTGCCAGCAGAAGCCGGGAGGGTAGCACAGATACGCAGTATTTT. It is translated as CASRSREGSTDTQYF.

The chain joins TRBV29-1 to TRBJ1-1; TRBD1 is a possible D gene (5 bases). This CDR3 spans 11 amino acids. Trimming stripped 7 bases from V and 5 bases from J, with 11 bases between. CDR1 and CDR2 from the germline V gene are SQVTM and ANQGSEA. This chain's CDR3 is CSGQGGTEAFF. CDR3 nucleotides: TGCAGCGGTCAGGGTGGGACTGAAGCTTTCTTT.

The chain joins TRBV6-5 to TRBJ2-3; the D gene is possibly TRBD2 (6 bases). This CDR3 region has 14 residues. Per germline, CDR1 MNHEY and CDR2 SVGAGI. The V end lost 6 bases, the J end lost 1 base, and 11 bases lay between the germline ends. The CDR3 loop is CASSYASGTDTQYF. Here the CDR3 DNA reads TGTGCCAGCAGCTACGCTAGCGGCACAGATACGCAGTATTTT.

The chain employs TRBV6-5 and TRBJ1-4; unclear D gene. The CDR3 sequence is 13 residues long. Germline lookup yields CDR1 MNHEY and CDR2 SVGAGI. V lost 0 bases and J lost 8, with 7 bases in between. The CDR3 coding sequence is TGTGCCAGCAGTTACTCTCCAGTAGAAAAACTGTTTTTT. Encoded protein: CASSYSPVEKLFF.

This clone has just a few counts. V gene TRBV10-3 combines with J gene TRBJ2-7, with 8 nucleotides matching TRBD2. CDR1 is ENHRY, CDR2 SYGVKD, per germline. The CDR3 sequence is 16 residues long. With 1 base clipped from V and 0 bases from J, the junction kept 5 bases outside the gene matches. CDR3 DNA sequence: TGTGCCATCAGTGAGTTGCTAGCGGGTCTCTCCTACGAGCAGTACTTC. Protein sequence: CAISELLAGLSYEQYF.

CDR3 DNA sequence: TGTGCCAGTAGGTGGGAGAAGAACACTGAAGCTTTCTTT. As protein: CASRWEKNTEAFF. V and J are TRBV19 and TRBJ1-1; D gene ambiguous. V lost 6 bases to trimming and J lost 1 base, with 9 bases between them. Germline V CDR1 and CDR2: LNHDA, SQIVND (reference sequence). This CDR3 contains 13 residues.

The genes are TRBV19 and TRBJ2-5, with 8 nucleotides matching TRBD1. The ends lost 10 bases at V and 1 base at J; junction bases unmatched: 5. This CDR3 contains 13 residues. CDR1 and CDR2 (germline): LNHDA, SQIVND (reference sequence). The CDR3 region is CATADRAQETQYF. The CDR3 region has the DNA TGTGCCACCGCGGACAGGGCCCAAGAGACCCAGTACTTC.

The gene calls are TRBV25-1 and TRBJ1-1; weak D call: TRBD1 (6 bases). Germline lookup yields CDR1 MGHDK and CDR2 SYGVNS. The V end lost 7 bases, the J end lost 11 bases, and 17 bases lay between the germline ends. CDR3 size: 12 residues. In DNA form, the CDR3 reads TGTGCCAGCACCCACGAGGGGGTCGGTGCTTTCTTT. Its protein is CASTHEGVGAFF. The full variable domain, with the rest looked up from reference TRBV25-1 and TRBJ1-1, is EADIYQTPRYLVIGTGKKITLECSQTMGHDKMYWYQQDPGMELHLIHYSYGVNSTEKGDLSSESTVSRIRTEHFPLTLESARPSHTSQYLCASTHEGVGAFFGQGTRLTVV.

This clone was recorded a few times. The CDR3 DNA is TGTGCCAGCAGGGTGACAGGCCTTGAGACCCAGTACTTC. Translating gives CASRVTGLETQYF. The chain recombines TRBV6-1 with TRBJ2-5, with D possibly being TRBD1 (6 bases). Germline V gives CDR1 MNHNS, CDR2 SASEGT. With 6 bases removed from V and 5 bases from J, the gap between germline ends came to 13 bases. This CDR3 has 13 residues.

This chain links TRBV11-3 with TRBJ2-1; 9 bases are shared with TRBD2. The V gene end was trimmed by 0 bases and the J gene end by 3 bases; junction bases not matched to a gene: 9. The CDR3 totals 18 residues. Looked up from germline, CDR1 is SGHNT and CDR2 is YENEEA. CDR3 bases: TGTGCCAGCAGCTTAGATTGGGGAATAGCGGGGGACTACAATGAGCAGTTCTTC. As protein: CASSLDWGIAGDYNEQFF.

The J gene is TRBJ2-1, the V gene TRBV29-1, with D perhaps TRBD1 (5 bases). Trimming removed 3 bases at V and 3 bases at J, with 12 bases between. This CDR3 has 14 residues. CDR1 is SQVTM and CDR2 is ANQGSEA in the germline V gene. The CDR3 bases are TGCAGCGTTGATGGGGCCGGACACTACAATGAGCAGTTCTTC. The encoded protein is CSVDGAGHYNEQFF.

The V gene is TRBV4-1, the J gene TRBJ2-7; 9 bases are shared with TRBD1. J lost 6 bases, V lost 0 bases, and 9 bases had no gene match. Germline CDR1 reads MGHRA; CDR2 reads YSYEKL. This CDR3 spans 16 amino acids. The CDR3 region is CASSQERRGQGFEQYF. The DNA for the CDR3 is TGCGCCAGCAGCCAAGAACGAAGGGGACAGGGCTTCGAGCAGTACTTC.

This chain links TRBV27 with TRBJ1-2; TRBD1 matches at 7 bases. The V gene's germline CDR1 is MNHEY and CDR2 SMNVEV (reference sequence). The CDR3 covers 13 residues. Losses at the gene ends were 7 bases for V and 5 bases for J; bases not matched to a gene: 7. The CDR3 region has the DNA TGTGCCAGCATGACGACAGGGTCGTATGGCTACACCTTC. Encoded protein: CASMTTGSYGYTF.

This clone turned up a few times. Other DNA sequences in the same sample also yield this CDR3. This rearrangement joins TRBV5-4 to TRBJ1-1, with D possibly being TRBD1 (5 bases). Trimming shortened V by 0 bases and J by 1 base, and 10 bases separated the two germline ends. The germline V gene has CDR1 SGHNT and CDR2 YYREEE (reference sequence). This CDR3 contains 15 residues. The CDR3 DNA sequence: TGTGCCAGCAGCTTGGGGCAGGGAAGGAACACTGAAGCTTTCTTT. It translates to CASSLGQGRNTEAFF.

The chain combines TRBV6-5 with TRBJ1-5; TRBD1 aligns across 8 bases. This CDR3 comprises 13 residues. Germline CDR1 MNHEY, CDR2 SVGAGI. Trimming took 6 bases from V and 4 from J; bases not matched to a gene: 2. CDR3 region: CASRRTGNQPQHF. The CDR3 bases are TGTGCCAGCAGAAGGACAGGGAATCAGCCCCAGCATTTT.

This chain uses TRBV7-7 with TRBJ2-5, with 7 bases fitting TRBD1. Germline CDR1 reads SSHAT; CDR2 reads FNYEAQ (reference sequence). V lost 5 bases, J lost 5 bases, and 8 bases stayed unmatched. The CDR3 runs to 14 residues. CDR3 protein: CASSQTGSRETQYF. The CDR3 DNA follows: TGTGCCAGCAGCCAGACAGGGAGCAGGGAGACCCAGTACTTC. The full variable domain, completed using reference TRBV7-7 and TRBJ2-5, is GAGVSQSPRYKVTKRGQDVTLRCDPISSHATLYWYQQALGQGPEFLTYFNYEAQPDKSGLPSDRFSAERPEGSISTLTIQRTEQRDSAMYRCASSQTGSRETQYFGPGTRLLVL.

The rearrangement links TRBV2 to TRBJ2-1, with 10 bases that match TRBD1. The CDR3 contains 17 residues. Germline V gene data show CDR1 as SNHLY and CDR2 as FYNNEI. The junction had 11 bases not matched to a gene; V was cut back by 6 bases and J by 3 bases. The CDR3 sequence is CASSPYSTGGVYNEQFF. For the CDR3, the DNA is TGTGCCAGCAGCCCCTACTCGACAGGGGGCGTCTACAATGAGCAGTTCTTC.

The chain is built from TRBV28 and TRBJ2-5; possibly TRBD1 for D (5 bases). Germline assignment: CDR1 MDHEN and CDR2 SYDVKM. With 7 bases removed from V and 6 bases from J, the gap between germline ends came to 9 bases. The CDR3 length is 11 residues. CDR3: CASTGLKTQYF. The CDR3 DNA follows: TGTGCCAGCACAGGGTTAAAGACCCAGTACTTC.

The chain combines TRBV18 with TRBJ2-1; D gene ambiguous. CDR3 length: 13 amino acids. V dropped 4 bases and J dropped 10 bases, with 14 bases sitting between them. Per the germline V gene, CDR1 is KGHSH and CDR2 is LQKENI. CDR3 sequence (DNA): TGTGCCAGCTCACTAGTTCCCGACGGGGAGCAGTTCTTC. This gives the protein CASSLVPDGEQFF.

J is TRBJ2-5 and V is TRBV14, with D maybe TRBD2 (6 bases). Germline V lookup: CDR1 SGHDN, CDR2 FVKESK. The CDR3 is 14 residues long. The V and J ends lost 2 bases and 1 base respectively, with 8 bases between them. CDR3 nucleotides: TGTGCCAGCAGCCAACGGGGGTCCCAAGAGACCCAGTACTTC. Translation gives CASSQRGSQETQYF.

On this clone itself: One end of the junction fails to match germline, which may point to a read error. The same CDR3 can be traced to other DNA sequences in this sample. This chain links TRBV4-2 with TRBJ2-2; 11 bases fit TRBD2. The CDR3 has 17 amino acids. Germline CDR1 is LGHNA and CDR2 is YNFKEQ. The chain's CDR3 is CASTDQGLADNTGELFF. The CDR3 coding sequence is TGTGCCAGCACCGACCAGGGACTAGCGGATAACACCGGGGAGCTGTTCTTT.

The chain carries TRBV5-6 and TRBJ2-4, with D possibly matching TRBD1 (6 bases). The V end was cut by 4 bases, the J end by 0 bases, with 11 bases between. This CDR3 comprises 15 residues. Germline V gene sequence: CDR1 SGHDT, CDR2 YYEEEE. CDR3 amino acids: CASSLRGLAKNIQYF. CDR3 sequence (DNA): TGTGCCAGCAGCCTCAGGGGTCTAGCCAAAAACATTCAGTACTTC.

The gene calls are TRBV30 and TRBJ2-3, with D maybe TRBD1 (6 bases). The germline V gene has CDR1 GTSNPN and CDR2 SVGIG (reference sequence). The CDR3 runs to 13 residues. V lost 7 bases, J lost 1 base, and 12 bases lay in between. The CDR3 region has the DNA TGTGCCTTACAGGGAGAAGGCACAGATACGCAGTATTTT. Amino acid sequence: CALQGEGTDTQYF.

This chain connects TRBV27 to TRBJ2-3, with unresolved D. This CDR3 has 15 residues. Germline CDR1 is MNHEY and CDR2 is SMNVEV (reference sequence). V dropped 4 bases and J dropped 1 base, with 12 bases sitting between them. CDR3 in DNA: TGTGCCAGCAGTTCTCGAGCACTACGCACAGATACGCAGTATTTT. Translating it yields CASSSRALRTDTQYF.

The chain is built from TRBV12-5 and TRBJ1-4; 8 bases map to TRBD1. The CDR3 contains 14 residues. Germline CDR1 LGHNT, CDR2 FRNRAP. V was pared by 4 bases and J by 6 bases, with 4 bases of the junction left unmatched. In nucleotides, the CDR3 is TGTGCTAGTGGTTCCGGGACAGGCCATGAAAAACTGTTTTTT. Translated, it gives CASGSGTGHEKLFF.